The next 8 T cell receptor beta chains were all read from a single sample in a study of OX40 agonist ivuxolimab in advanced cancers. Produced via immunoSEQ multiplex PCR; TCRdb's table is partial and in-frame only. The sample consists of some 66,000 clones, more than 70% of them appearing once. Sequences were derived from CD4+ or CD8+ T cells sorted from blood, sampled in a trial of the OX40 agonist ivuxolimab. The receptors were sampled from an adult with an advanced solid tumor such as melanoma, head and neck, liver or kidney cancer.

The V gene is TRBV18, the J gene TRBJ1-1; TRBD1 is a possible D gene (5 bases). V was cut by 4 bases and J by 3 bases, with 18 bases left in between. Germline lookup yields CDR1 KGHSH and CDR2 LQKENI. The CDR3 sequence is 16 residues long. CDR3 bases: TGTGCCAGCTCACTTTACCAGGGTGTGGGGGACACTGAAGCTTTCTTT. It yields the protein CASSLYQGVGDTEAFF.

J is TRBJ1-2 and V is TRBV2; maybe TRBD1 (5 bases). Deletions cut 7 bases from V and 8 bases from J, with 17 bases between. The CDR3 is made up of 13 amino acids. CDR1 and CDR2 from the germline V gene are SNHLY and FYNNEI. CDR3 nucleotide sequence: TGTGCCAGCAAAGTGAGCAGGGTGGAGGGCTACACCTTC. It translates to CASKVSRVEGYTF. Full variable domain (outside the CDR3, taken from reference TRBV2 and TRBJ1-2): EPEVTQTPSHQVTQMGQEVILRCVPISNHLYFYWYRQILGQKVEFLVSFYNNEISEKSEIFDDQFSVERPDGSNFTLKIRSTKLEDSAMYFCASKVSRVEGYTFGSGTRLTVV.

In DNA form, the CDR3 reads TGTGCCAGCAGTTACGAACAGCCCCAGCATTTT. Protein sequence: CASSYEQPQHF. The chain recombines TRBV6-5 with TRBJ1-5, with no clear D. The CDR3 length is 11 residues. V lost 2 bases and J lost 7, with 3 bases in between. Germline CDR1 is MNHEY and CDR2 is SVGAGI.

The chain has TRBV14 and TRBJ1-1, with a weak D call TRBD1 (5 bases). Germline V gene data show CDR1 as SGHDN and CDR2 as FVKESK. There are 14 residues in the CDR3. V lost 1 base to trimming and J lost 8 bases, with 14 bases between them. In nucleotides, the CDR3 is TGTGCCAGCAGCCAAGGCGGGGCGTCTCGGGAAGCTTTCTTT. Its protein is CASSQGGASREAFF.

The chain joins TRBV18 to TRBJ1-5; D unclear. V was shortened by 3 bases and J by 4 bases, with 25 bases between the two germline ends. Germline V gene sequence: CDR1 KGHSH, CDR2 LQKENI. This CDR3 contains 19 residues. CDR3: CASSPSATPTIISNQPQHF. The CDR3 DNA reads TGTGCCAGCTCACCCAGCGCAACGCCGACCATTATCAGTAATCAGCCCCAGCATTTT.

The chain combines TRBV2 with TRBJ2-1; a weak D match, TRBD2 (5 bases). From germline, CDR1 is SNHLY and CDR2 FYNNEI. The V end was cut by 5 bases, the J end by 7 bases, with 18 bases between. The CDR3 has 15 residues. The CDR3, as DNA: TGTGCCAGCAGTTCAAAGCGGACTGGGGAAAATGAGCAGTTCTTC. Encoded protein: CASSSKRTGENEQFF.

The V gene is TRBV5-6, the J gene TRBJ2-5; D is uncertain. The V gene lost 4 bases and the J gene lost 5 bases, with 12 bases spanning the gap. In germline, CDR1 is SGHDT, CDR2 YYEEEE. The CDR3 is 13 residues long. CDR3 DNA: TGTGCCAGCAGCCCCCAGATATCTGAGACCCAGTACTTC. This codes for CASSPQISETQYF.

The CDR3 DNA sequence: TGCGCCAGCACCCCTGGGAGGGTTGGGTCTTTAATCAATCAGCCCCAGCATTTT. This encodes CASTPGRVGSLINQPQHF. V is TRBV10-1 and J is TRBJ1-5; D is ambiguous. Trimming left V 7 bases short and J 3 bases short, with 25 bases between. Germline assignment: CDR1 WNHNN and CDR2 SYGVQD (reference sequence). This CDR3 spans 18 amino acids.